This TCR beta chain was identified during a study of blood T cell repertoires in COVID-19. Study-level background: The United States, Italy and Spain were the sources of the acute and convalescent COVID-19 samples. PBMCs, B-cell-depleted T cells, or T cells were the source of the cDNA or gDNA that made up the material.

Authors' analysis steps: Amplifying reference gene primers gave estimates of nucleated cell counts. The repertoire was sequenced with immunoSEQ multiplex PCR; TCRdb's copy has only in-frame clones and lacks some. The DNA was the basis for D and trimming; V, J and clone size are from that table. This sample yields 240,000 or so clones, of which 86% are seen a single time; 6.2% belongs to the top ten. The sequence derives from a man aged 55 to 70 with acute or convalescent COVID-19. The sample consisted of peripheral blood.

The CDR3 is CASSFSGTRANTGELFF. CDR3 nucleotide sequence: TGTGCCAGCAGCTTTAGTGGGACTAGGGCGAACACCGGGGAGCTGTTTTTT. V is TRBV7-2 and J is TRBJ2-2; 8 nucleotides align to TRBD2. The CDR3 runs 17 residues. With 3 bases clipped from V and 0 bases from J, the junction kept 6 bases outside the gene matches. Germline-derived CDR1 and CDR2 are SGHTA and FQGNSA.